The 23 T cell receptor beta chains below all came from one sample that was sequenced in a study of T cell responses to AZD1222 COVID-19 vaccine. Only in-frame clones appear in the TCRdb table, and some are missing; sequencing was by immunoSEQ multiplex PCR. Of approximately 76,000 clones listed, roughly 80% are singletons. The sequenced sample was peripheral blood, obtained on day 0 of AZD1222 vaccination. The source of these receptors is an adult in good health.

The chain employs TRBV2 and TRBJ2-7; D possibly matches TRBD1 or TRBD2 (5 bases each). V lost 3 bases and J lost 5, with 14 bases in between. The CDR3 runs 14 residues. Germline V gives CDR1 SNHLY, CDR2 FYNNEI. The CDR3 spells CASSDPGAPHEQYF. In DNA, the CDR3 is TGTGCCAGCAGTGACCCCGGGGCCCCCCACGAGCAGTACTTC.

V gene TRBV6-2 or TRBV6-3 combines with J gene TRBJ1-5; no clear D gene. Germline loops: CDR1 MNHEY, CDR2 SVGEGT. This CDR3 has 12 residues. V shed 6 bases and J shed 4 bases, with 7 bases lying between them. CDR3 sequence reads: CASSYWNQPQHF. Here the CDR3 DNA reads TGTGCCAGCAGCTATTGGAATCAGCCCCAGCATTTT.

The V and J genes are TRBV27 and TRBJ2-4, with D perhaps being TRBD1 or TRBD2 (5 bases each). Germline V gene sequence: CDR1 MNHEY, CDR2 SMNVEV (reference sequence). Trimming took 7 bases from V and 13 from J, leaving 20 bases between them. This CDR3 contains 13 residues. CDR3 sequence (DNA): TGTGCCAGCACCTCCCGTGAGGGGCGCAACCAGTACTTC. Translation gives CASTSREGRNQYF.

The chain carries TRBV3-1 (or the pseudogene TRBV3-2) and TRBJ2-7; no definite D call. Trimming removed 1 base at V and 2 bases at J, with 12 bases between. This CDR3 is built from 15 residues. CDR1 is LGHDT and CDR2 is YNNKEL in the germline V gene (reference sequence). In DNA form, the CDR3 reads TGTGCCAGCAGCCAAGGCCTCGGATCAGCCTACGAGCAGTACTTC. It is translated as CASSQGLGSAYEQYF.

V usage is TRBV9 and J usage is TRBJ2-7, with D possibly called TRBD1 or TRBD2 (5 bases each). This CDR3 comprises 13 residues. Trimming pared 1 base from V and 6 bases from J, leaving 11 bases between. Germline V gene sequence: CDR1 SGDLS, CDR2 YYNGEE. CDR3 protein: CASSVRGVGEQYF. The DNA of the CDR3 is TGTGCCAGCAGCGTACGAGGGGTGGGCGAGCAGTACTTC.

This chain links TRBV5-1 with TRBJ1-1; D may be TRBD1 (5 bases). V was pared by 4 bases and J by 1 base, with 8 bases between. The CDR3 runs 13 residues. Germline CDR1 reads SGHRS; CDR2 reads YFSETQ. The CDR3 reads CASSQTENTEAFF. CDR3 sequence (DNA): TGCGCCAGCAGCCAGACAGAGAACACTGAAGCTTTCTTT.

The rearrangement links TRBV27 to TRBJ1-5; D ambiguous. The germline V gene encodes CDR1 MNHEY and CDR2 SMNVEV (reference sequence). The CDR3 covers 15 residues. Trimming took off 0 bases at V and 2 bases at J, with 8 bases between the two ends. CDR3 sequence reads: CASSLSTWGNQPQHF. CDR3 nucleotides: TGTGCCAGCAGTTTATCAACCTGGGGCAATCAGCCCCAGCATTTT.

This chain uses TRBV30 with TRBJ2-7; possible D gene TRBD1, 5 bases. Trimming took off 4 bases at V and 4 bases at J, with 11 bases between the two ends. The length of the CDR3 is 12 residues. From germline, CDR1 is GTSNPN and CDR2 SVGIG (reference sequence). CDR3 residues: CAWKGIAYEQYF. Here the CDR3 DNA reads TGTGCCTGGAAGGGGATAGCATACGAGCAGTACTTC.

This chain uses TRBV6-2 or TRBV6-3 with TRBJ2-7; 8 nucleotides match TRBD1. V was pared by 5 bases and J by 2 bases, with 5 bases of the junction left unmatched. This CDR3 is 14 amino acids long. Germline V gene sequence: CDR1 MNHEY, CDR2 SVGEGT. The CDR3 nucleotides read TGTGCCAGCAGTCGCTGGACAGGGCCCTACGAGCAGTACTTC. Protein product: CASSRWTGPYEQYF.

The CDR3 loop is CASSYDGVSGNTIYF. The DNA for the CDR3 is TGTGCCAGCAGTTACGATGGGGTCTCTGGAAACACCATATATTTT. The J gene is TRBJ1-3, the V gene TRBV6-5; no reliable D call. The V end was cut by 2 bases, the J end by 0 bases, with 8 bases between. The CDR3 has 15 amino acids. From germline, CDR1 is MNHEY and CDR2 SVGAGI.

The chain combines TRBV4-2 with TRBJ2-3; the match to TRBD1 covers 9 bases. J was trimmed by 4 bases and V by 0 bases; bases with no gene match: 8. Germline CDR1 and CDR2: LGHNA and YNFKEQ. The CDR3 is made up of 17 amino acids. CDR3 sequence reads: CASSQDSGQGASDTQYF. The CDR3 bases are TGTGCCAGCAGCCAAGATTCGGGACAGGGTGCATCAGATACGCAGTATTTT.

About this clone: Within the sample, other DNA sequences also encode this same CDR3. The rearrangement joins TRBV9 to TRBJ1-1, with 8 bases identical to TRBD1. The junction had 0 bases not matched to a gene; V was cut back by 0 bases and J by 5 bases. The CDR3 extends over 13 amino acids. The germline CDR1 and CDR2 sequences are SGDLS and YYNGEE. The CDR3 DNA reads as TGTGCCAGCAGCGTAGGGACAGGGACTGAAGCTTTCTTT. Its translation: CASSVGTGTEAFF.

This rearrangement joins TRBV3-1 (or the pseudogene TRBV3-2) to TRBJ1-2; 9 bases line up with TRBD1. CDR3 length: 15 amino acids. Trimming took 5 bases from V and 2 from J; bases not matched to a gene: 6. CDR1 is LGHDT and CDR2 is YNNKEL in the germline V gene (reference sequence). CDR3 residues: CASSYLGQGNYGYTF. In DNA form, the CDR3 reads TGTGCCAGCAGCTATCTGGGACAGGGAAACTATGGCTACACCTTC.

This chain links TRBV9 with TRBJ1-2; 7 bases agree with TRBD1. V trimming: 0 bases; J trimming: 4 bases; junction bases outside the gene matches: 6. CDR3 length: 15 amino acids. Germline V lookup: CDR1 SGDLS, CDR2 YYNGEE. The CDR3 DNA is TGTGCCAGCAGCGTAGGGTTAGGGGGCGTCTATGGCTACACCTTC. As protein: CASSVGLGGVYGYTF.

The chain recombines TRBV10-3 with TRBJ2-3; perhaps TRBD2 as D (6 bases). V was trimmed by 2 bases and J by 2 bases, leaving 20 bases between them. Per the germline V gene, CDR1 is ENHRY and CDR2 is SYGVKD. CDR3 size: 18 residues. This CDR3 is CAISESVATRDFTDTQYF. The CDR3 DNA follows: TGTGCCATCAGTGAGAGCGTGGCGACTCGGGACTTCACAGATACGCAGTATTTT.

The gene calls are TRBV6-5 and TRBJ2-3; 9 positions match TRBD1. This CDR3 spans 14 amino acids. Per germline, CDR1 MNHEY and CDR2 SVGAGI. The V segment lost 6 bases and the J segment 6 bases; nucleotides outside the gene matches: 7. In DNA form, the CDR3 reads TGTGCCAGCAGCTACAGGGGGCTGGGGGATACGCAGTATTTT. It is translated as CASSYRGLGDTQYF.

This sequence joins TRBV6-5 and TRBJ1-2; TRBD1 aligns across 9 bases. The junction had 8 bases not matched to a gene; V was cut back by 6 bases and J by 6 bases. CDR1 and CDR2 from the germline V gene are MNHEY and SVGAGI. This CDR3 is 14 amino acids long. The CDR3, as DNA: TGTGCCAGCAGCCAACAGGGGGCGGGGAATGGCTACACCTTC. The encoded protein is CASSQQGAGNGYTF.

The CDR3 sequence: CASRHPGQDITGVLTF. Here the CDR3 DNA reads TGCGCCAGCAGGCACCCCGGACAGGACATAACCGGCGTCCTGACTTTC. This chain uses TRBV4-1 with TRBJ2-6, with TRBD1 matching 7 bases. The J segment lost 12 bases and the V segment lost 6 bases, leaving 17 bases of the junction unmatched. Germline V lookup: CDR1 MGHRA, CDR2 YSYEKL. The CDR3 is 16 residues long.

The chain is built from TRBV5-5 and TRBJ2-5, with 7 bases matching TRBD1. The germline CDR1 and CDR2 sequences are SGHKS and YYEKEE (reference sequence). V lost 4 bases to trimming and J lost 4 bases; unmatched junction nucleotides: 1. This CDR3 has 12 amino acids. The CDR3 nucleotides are TGTGCCAGCAGCCCAGGGGGAGAGACCCAGTACTTC. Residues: CASSPGGETQYF.

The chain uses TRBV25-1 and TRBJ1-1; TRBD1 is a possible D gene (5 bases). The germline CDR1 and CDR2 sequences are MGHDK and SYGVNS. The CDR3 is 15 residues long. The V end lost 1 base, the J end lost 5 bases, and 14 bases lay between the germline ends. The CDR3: CASSELDKAITEAFF. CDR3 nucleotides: TGTGCCAGCAGTGAATTGGACAAAGCCATAACTGAAGCTTTCTTT. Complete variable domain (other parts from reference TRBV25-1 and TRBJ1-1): EADIYQTPRYLVIGTGKKITLECSQTMGHDKMYWYQQDPGMELHLIHYSYGVNSTEKGDLSSESTVSRIRTEHFPLTLESARPSHTSQYLCASSELDKAITEAFFGQGTRLTVV.

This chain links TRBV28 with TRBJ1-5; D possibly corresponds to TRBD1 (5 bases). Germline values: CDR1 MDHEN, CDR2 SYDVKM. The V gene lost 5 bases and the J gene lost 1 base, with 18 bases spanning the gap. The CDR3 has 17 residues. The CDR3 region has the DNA TGTGCCAGCAGTCCGCCCGCCAGGGTGAGGAGCAATCAGCCCCAGCATTTT. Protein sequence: CASSPPARVRSNQPQHF.

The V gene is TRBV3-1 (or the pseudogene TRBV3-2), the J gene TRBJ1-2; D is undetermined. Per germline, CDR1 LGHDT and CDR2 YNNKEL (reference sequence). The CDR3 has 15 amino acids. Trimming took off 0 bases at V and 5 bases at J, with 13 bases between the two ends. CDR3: CASSQDLQRTYGYTF. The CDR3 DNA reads TGTGCCAGCAGCCAAGATCTCCAGCGTACGTATGGCTACACCTTC.

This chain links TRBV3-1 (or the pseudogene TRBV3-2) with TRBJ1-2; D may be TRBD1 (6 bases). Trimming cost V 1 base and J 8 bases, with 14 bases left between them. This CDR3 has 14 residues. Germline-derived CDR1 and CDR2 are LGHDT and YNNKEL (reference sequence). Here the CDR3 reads CASSQAKGQKGYTF. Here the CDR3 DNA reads TGTGCCAGCAGCCAAGCGAAAGGACAGAAAGGCTACACCTTC.